The 15 T cell receptor beta chains below come from one sample, sequenced in a study of blood T cell repertoires in COVID-19 (dated by TCRdb to 2018 to 2021). Libraries were prepared through the immunoSEQ multiplex PCR assay. Imported from immuneACCESS, the table was reduced by TCRdb to in-frame sequences with V and J called. These copies leave out some clones; in studies compared against another copy, an unresolved V gene accounts for under half, and the cause of the remainder is not known. The sample includes approximately 250,000 clones, with 80% to 95% observed a single time. The ten largest clones capture about 0.79% of the sample. Material for sequencing was peripheral blood. All receptors derive from a young man with COVID-19, enrolled during active disease.

The gene calls are TRBV6-4 and TRBJ2-2; 8 nucleotides line up with TRBD1. Germline lookup yields CDR1 MRHNA and CDR2 SNTAGT. The CDR3 contains 15 residues. The V and J ends lost 3 bases and 8 bases, in that order; junction bases with no gene match: 8. The CDR3 DNA reads TGTGCCAGCAGTGAAGCGACAGGGGTTGGAGGGGAGCTGTTTTTT. Its translation is CASSEATGVGGELFF.

V is TRBV4-1 and J is TRBJ1-1; 8 bases map to TRBD1. The trim removed 4 bases at V and 6 bases at J, leaving 10 bases unmatched. CDR3 size: 15 residues. Germline assignment: CDR1 MGHRA and CDR2 YSYEKL. The CDR3 spells CASSLPGQGGSEAFF. The CDR3 nucleotides read TGCGCCAGCAGCCTACCTGGACAGGGTGGGTCTGAAGCTTTCTTT.

The chain combines TRBV13 with TRBJ1-2; D is perhaps TRBD1 (6 bases). The CDR3 totals 14 residues. Germline assignment: CDR1 PRHDT and CDR2 FYEKMQ (reference sequence). Trimming took 0 bases from V and 6 from J, leaving 11 bases between them. CDR3 nucleotides: TGTGCCAGCAGCTTAGGTCGCGCAGGGGATGGCTACACCTTC. Amino acid sequence: CASSLGRAGDGYTF.

This clone came up once. The V gene is TRBV6-1, the J gene TRBJ2-1; 10 positions match TRBD1. The V segment lost 4 bases and the J segment 8 bases; nucleotides outside the gene matches: 8. The germline CDR1 and CDR2 sequences are MNHNS and SASEGT. The CDR3 has 15 amino acids. In DNA form, the CDR3 reads TGTGCCAGCAGTGGACGACAGGGGGCGGTCGATGAGCAGTTCTTC. As protein: CASSGRQGAVDEQFF.

The V gene is TRBV10-2, the J gene TRBJ1-3; D gene uncertain. CDR3 length: 14 residues. Germline-derived CDR1 and CDR2 are WSHSY and SAAADI. V lost 2 bases to trimming and J lost 3 bases, with 8 bases between them. The chain's CDR3 is CASSEAQLGNTIYF. DNA of the CDR3: TGCGCCAGCAGTGAGGCACAGCTTGGAAACACCATATATTTT.

The chain has TRBV6-1 and TRBJ1-1; the D is unclear. The CDR3 loop spans 13 amino acids. The V gene's germline CDR1 is MNHNS and CDR2 SASEGT. Trimming cost V 3 bases and J 7 bases, with 12 bases left between them. CDR3: CASSEVWAHEAFF. CDR3 coding DNA: TGTGCCAGCAGTGAGGTTTGGGCTCATGAAGCTTTCTTT.

The chain couples TRBV10-3 to TRBJ1-2; 7 positions agree with TRBD1. The V gene's germline CDR1 is ENHRY and CDR2 SYGVKD. With 1 base clipped from V and 6 bases from J, the junction kept 8 bases outside the gene matches. The CDR3 is 15 residues long. In DNA, the CDR3 is TGTGCCATCAGTGAGTTTGCAGGGGGAGACGATGGCTACACCTTC. Protein product: CAISEFAGGDDGYTF.

The J gene is TRBJ2-3, the V gene TRBV6-2 or TRBV6-3; 7 nucleotides align to TRBD1. Germline trimming cut 2 bases from V and 10 bases from J; bases unmatched to any gene: 6. The CDR3 has 13 amino acids. Germline CDR1 reads MNHEY; CDR2 reads SVGEGT. Written as DNA, the CDR3 is TGTGCCAGCAGTTACCCGGGACAGAGGGCGCAGTATTTT. Its protein is CASSYPGQRAQYF.

The chain recombines TRBV10-3 with TRBJ1-5, with TRBD1 as a possible D gene (6 bases). The CDR3 has 12 residues. V was cut by 11 bases and J by 5 bases, with 13 bases left in between. CDR1 and CDR2 (germline): ENHRY, SYGVKD. For the CDR3, the DNA is TGTGCCTCGGCACAGGGTGATCAGCCCCAGCATTTT. Translating it yields CASAQGDQPQHF.

This sequence joins TRBV6-4 and TRBJ2-7; the match to TRBD2 covers 12 bases. The germline V gene has CDR1 MRHNA and CDR2 SNTAGT. J was trimmed by 6 bases and V by 6 bases; bases with no gene match: 6. CDR3 size: 14 residues. This CDR3 reads CASRASGGAGEQYF. The CDR3 nucleotides are TGTGCCAGCAGAGCTAGCGGGGGGGCTGGCGAGCAGTACTTC.

The chain is built from TRBV7-2 and TRBJ2-7; possible D gene TRBD1, 5 bases. This CDR3 contains 16 residues. V gave up 3 bases and J gave up 0 bases, with 15 bases separating them. Germline V gene sequence: CDR1 SGHTA, CDR2 FQGNSA. The CDR3 sequence is CASSFGRAPISYEQYF. The CDR3 region has the DNA TGTGCCAGCAGCTTTGGCAGGGCCCCCATCTCCTACGAGCAGTACTTC. The full variable domain, rest sourced from reference TRBV7-2 and TRBJ2-7, is GAGVSQSPSNKVTEKGKDVELRCDPISGHTALYWYRQSLGQGLEFLIYFQGNSAPDKSGLPSDRFSAERTGGSVSTLTIQRTQQEDSAVYLCASSFGRAPISYEQYFGPGTRLTVT.

The chain carries TRBV7-6 and TRBJ1-6; 7 bases align to TRBD1. V shed 0 bases, J shed 4 bases, and the junction held 9 bases outside the gene matches. The CDR3 spans 18 residues. Germline CDR1 is SGHVS and CDR2 is FNYEAQ. Here the CDR3 DNA reads TGTGCCAGCAGCTTAGCCGCCAGAACAGGGGATTATAATTCACCCCTCCACTTT. The encoded protein is CASSLAARTGDYNSPLHF.

CDR3 DNA: TGTGCCAGCAGCCGAGCGGTTGAGAGACACCCGAACACCGGGGAGCTGTTTTTT. It specifies CASSRAVERHPNTGELFF. The chain links TRBV3-1 (or the pseudogene TRBV3-2) to TRBJ2-2, with a possible D match to TRBD2 (5 bases). The CDR3 length is 18 residues. V was pared by 4 bases and J by 0 bases, with 18 bases between. CDR1 LGHDT and CDR2 YNNKEL come from the germline V gene (reference sequence).

In this sample, this clone turned up a few times. This CDR3 is CASSFGGQETQYF. For the CDR3, the DNA is TGTGCCAGCAGCTTCGGCGGCCAAGAGACCCAGTACTTC. This chain connects TRBV7-9 to TRBJ2-5; D gene uncertain. Trimming removed 3 bases from V and 1 base from J, with 6 bases in between. CDR1 is SEHNR and CDR2 is FQNEAQ in the germline V gene (reference sequence). The CDR3 is 13 residues long.

This chain links TRBV7-9 with TRBJ1-2; 11 bases line up with TRBD1. This CDR3 has 16 residues. J lost 4 bases, V lost 2 bases, and 6 bases had no gene match. Germline V lookup: CDR1 SEHNR, CDR2 FQNEAQ (reference sequence). CDR3 nucleotides: TGTGCCAGCAGCTTATTCCCGGGACAGGGGGGCTATGGCTACACCTTC. This translates into CASSLFPGQGGYGYTF.